The T cell receptor (beta chain) under discussion was sequenced for a study of blood T cell repertoires in COVID-19. About the study: Sources were T cells, B-cell-depleted T cells, or PBMCs; the material itself was cDNA or gDNA.

The assay was immunoSEQ multiplex PCR, and TCRdb's table has in-frame clones only and misses some. Among some 82,000 clones listed, approximately 82% were seen once. The V end was cut by 3 bases, the J end by 3 bases, with 20 bases between. Germline values: CDR1 GTSNPN, CDR2 SVGIG (reference sequence). The CDR3 runs 16 residues. The clonotype was recovered from an older man with active or convalescent COVID-19. The sequenced sample was peripheral blood. V and J are TRBV30 and TRBJ2-5; possible D gene TRBD1, 6 bases. CDR3 nucleotide sequence: TGTGCCTGGAGATATCTGACGGGACAAAGGGAAGAGACCCAGTACTTC. This translates into CAWRYLTGQREETQYF. Based on the CDR3 plus reference TRBV30 and TRBJ2-5, the full variable domain is SQTIHQWPATLVQPVGSPLSLECTVEGTSNPNLYWYRQAAGRGLQLLFYSVGIGQISSEVPQNLSASRPQDRQFILSSKKLLLSDSGFYLCAWRYLTGQREETQYFGPGTRLLVL.